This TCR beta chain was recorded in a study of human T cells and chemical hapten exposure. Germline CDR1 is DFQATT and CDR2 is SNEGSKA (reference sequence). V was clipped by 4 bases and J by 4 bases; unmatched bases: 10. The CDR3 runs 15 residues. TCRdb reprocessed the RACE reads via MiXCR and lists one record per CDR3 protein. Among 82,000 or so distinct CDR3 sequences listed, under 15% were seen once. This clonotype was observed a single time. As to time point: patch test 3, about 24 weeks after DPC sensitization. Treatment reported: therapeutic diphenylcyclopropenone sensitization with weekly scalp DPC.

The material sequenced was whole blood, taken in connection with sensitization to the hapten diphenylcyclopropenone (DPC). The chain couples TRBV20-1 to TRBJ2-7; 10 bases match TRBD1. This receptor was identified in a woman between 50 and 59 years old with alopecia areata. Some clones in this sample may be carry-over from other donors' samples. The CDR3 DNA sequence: TGCAGTGCTATTGACAGGGGGCTTGTTCCTTACGAGCAGTACTTC. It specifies CSAIDRGLVPYEQYF.